This section outlines one T cell receptor (beta chain) sequence together with its context. The antigen is unknown. Every patient had mismatch repair deficiency by PCR or immunohistochemistry. The TCR-sequenced patients were a few responders to pembrolizumab. The sample comes from a study of PD-1 blockade in mismatch repair-deficient tumors. At the level of the study: All were previously treated, progressing patients with eleven to twelve mismatch repair-deficient cancer types.

Sequencing was performed with immunoSEQ multiplex PCR; in TCRdb, only in-frame clones are kept and a portion is missing. The profile shows over 75,000 clones, roughly 80% of them singletons. General observations from the study: After pembrolizumab, tumor-resident clones rose rapidly, then generally contracted before radiologic responses.

V lost 1 base to trimming and J lost 1 base, with 10 bases between them. The CDR3 runs 15 residues. Per germline, CDR1 LGHNA and CDR2 YSLEER. The rearrangement joins TRBV4-3 to TRBJ1-1; no clear D gene. This TCR derives from an adult with mismatch repair-deficient cancer. The sequences come from peripheral blood, collected 12 weeks after starting pembrolizumab. The CDR3 nucleotides read TGCGCCAGCAGCCAAGTTCCGGGGAGGAACACTGAAGCTTTCTTT. Translating gives CASSQVPGRNTEAFF.